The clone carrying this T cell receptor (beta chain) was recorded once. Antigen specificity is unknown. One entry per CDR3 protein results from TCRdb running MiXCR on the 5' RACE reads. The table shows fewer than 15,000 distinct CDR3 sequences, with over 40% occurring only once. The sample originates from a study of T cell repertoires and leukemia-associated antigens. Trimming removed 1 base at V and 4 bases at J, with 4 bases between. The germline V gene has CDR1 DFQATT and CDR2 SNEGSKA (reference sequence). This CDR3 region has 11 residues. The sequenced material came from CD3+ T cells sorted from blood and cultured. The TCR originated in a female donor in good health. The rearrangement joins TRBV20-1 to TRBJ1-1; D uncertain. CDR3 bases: TGCAGTGCTAGAGGGAGCACTGAAGCTTTCTTT. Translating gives CSARGSTEAFF.